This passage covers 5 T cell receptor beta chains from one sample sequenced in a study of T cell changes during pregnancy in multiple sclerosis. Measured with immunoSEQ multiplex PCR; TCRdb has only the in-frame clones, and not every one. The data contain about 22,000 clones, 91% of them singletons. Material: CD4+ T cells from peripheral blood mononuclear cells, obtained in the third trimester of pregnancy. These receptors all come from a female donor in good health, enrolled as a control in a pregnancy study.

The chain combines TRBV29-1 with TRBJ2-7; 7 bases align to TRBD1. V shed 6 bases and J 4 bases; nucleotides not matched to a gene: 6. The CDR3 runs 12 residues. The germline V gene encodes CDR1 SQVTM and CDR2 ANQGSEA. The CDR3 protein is CSVGQTQYEQYF. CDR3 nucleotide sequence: TGCAGCGTGGGACAGACACAATACGAGCAGTACTTC.

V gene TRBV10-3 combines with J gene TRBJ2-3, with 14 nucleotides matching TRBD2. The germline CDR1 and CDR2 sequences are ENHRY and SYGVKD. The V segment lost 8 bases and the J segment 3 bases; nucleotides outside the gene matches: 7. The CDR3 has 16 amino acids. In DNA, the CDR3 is TGTGCCATCGGGACTAGCGGGGGTACCACAACAGATACGCAGTATTTT. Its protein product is CAIGTSGGTTTDTQYF.

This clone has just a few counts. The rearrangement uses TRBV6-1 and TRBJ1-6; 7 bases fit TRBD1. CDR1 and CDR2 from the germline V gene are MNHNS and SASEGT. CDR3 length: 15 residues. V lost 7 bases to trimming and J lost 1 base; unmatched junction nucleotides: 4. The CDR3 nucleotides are TGTGCCAGCACCAACAGGGGTTCCTATAATTCACCCCTCCACTTT. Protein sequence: CASTNRGSYNSPLHF.

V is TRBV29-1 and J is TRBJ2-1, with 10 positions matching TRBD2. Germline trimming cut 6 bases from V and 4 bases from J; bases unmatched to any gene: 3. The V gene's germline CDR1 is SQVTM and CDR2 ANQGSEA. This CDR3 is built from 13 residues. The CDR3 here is CSVGLAAYNEQFF. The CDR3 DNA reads TGCAGCGTCGGACTAGCGGCATACAATGAGCAGTTCTTC.

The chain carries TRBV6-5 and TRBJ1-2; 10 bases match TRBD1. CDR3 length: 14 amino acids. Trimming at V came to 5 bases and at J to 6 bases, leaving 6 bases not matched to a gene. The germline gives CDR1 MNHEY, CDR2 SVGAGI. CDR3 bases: TGTGCCAGCAGTCGAGGGACAGGGGACGATGGCTACACCTTC. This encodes CASSRGTGDDGYTF.